The 11 T cell receptor beta chains given below trace back to one sample, sequenced in a study of blood T cells in healthy people across ages. Then a second PCR, running about 6 to 12 cycles, was carried out with a sample-barcoded 5' primer and a J-beta primer mix. TCRdb called the 5' RACE reads again in MiXCR, with one record for every CDR3 protein. The sample lists about 930,000 distinct CDR3 sequences, almost 30% seen once, with roughly 10% in the top ten. The same data also went into a second study, on T cells of mothers and their children.

Sequencing was carried out using blood. The receptors here all came from a woman in her forties in good health.

The chain uses TRBV27 and TRBJ2-3, with D tentatively TRBD1 or TRBD2 (7 bases each). The CDR3 has 16 amino acids. CDR1 is MNHEY, CDR2 SMNVEV, per germline (reference sequence). Trimming pared 5 bases from V and 2 bases from J, leaving 17 bases between. DNA for the CDR3: TGTGCCAGCAGTCTGACAGGGAGGGCCATCACAGATACGCAGTATTTT. It encodes CASSLTGRAITDTQYF.

This sequence joins TRBV5-1 and TRBJ2-5; TRBD1 matches 7 bases. Germline CDR1 SGHRS, CDR2 YFSETQ. Unmatched junction bases numbered 2, after V lost 1 base and J lost 2 bases. This CDR3 region has 14 residues. The CDR3 region is CASSLKGQQETQYF. The DNA for the CDR3 is TGCGCCAGCAGCTTGAAGGGACAGCAAGAGACCCAGTACTTC.

This clonotype was seen a few times. This chain links TRBV6-5 with TRBJ1-5; D remains ambiguous. Trimming cost V 4 bases and J 2 bases, with 12 bases left between them. Per germline, CDR1 MNHEY and CDR2 SVGAGI. This CDR3 is 15 amino acids long. The CDR3 reads CASSSTGIGNQPQHF. The CDR3 DNA follows: TGTGCCAGCAGTTCTACGGGGATTGGCAATCAGCCCCAGCATTTT.

This clonotype was seen at least ten times. The rearrangement links TRBV20-1 to TRBJ1-6; the D gene is possibly TRBD1 (6 bases). Trimming removed 0 bases from V and 4 bases from J, with 13 bases in between. CDR3 length equals 16 residues. The germline V gene encodes CDR1 DFQATT and CDR2 SNEGSKA (reference sequence). The CDR3 spells CSARDQETGYNSPLHF. CDR3 nucleotides: TGCAGTGCTAGAGATCAGGAGACAGGATATAATTCACCCCTCCACTTT.

The chain is built from TRBV19 and TRBJ1-2, with D possibly matching TRBD1 (5 bases). Trimming cost V 5 bases and J 2 bases, with 12 bases left between them. Germline V gives CDR1 LNHDA, CDR2 SQIVND (reference sequence). CDR3 length equals 14 residues. CDR3 loop: CASSLGTINYGYTF. Here the CDR3 DNA reads TGTGCCAGTAGTCTGGGGACCATAAACTATGGCTACACCTTC.

The V gene is TRBV20-1, the J gene TRBJ2-1; 7 bases are a match to TRBD1. The trim removed 3 bases at V and 7 bases at J, leaving 9 bases unmatched. This CDR3 is built from 14 residues. CDR1 and CDR2 from the germline V gene are DFQATT and SNEGSKA (reference sequence). The CDR3 region has the DNA TGCAGTGCTAGTCGGTTACAGGGGACAAATGAGCAGTTCTTC. It codes for CSASRLQGTNEQFF.

The chain employs TRBV9 and TRBJ2-3, with D possibly being TRBD1 or TRBD2 (5 bases each). Trimming took off 4 bases at V and 7 bases at J, with 19 bases between the two ends. This CDR3 spans 15 amino acids. The V gene's germline CDR1 is SGDLS and CDR2 YYNGEE. CDR3 DNA: TGTGCCAGCAGCTTTGGGGCTGGACTCACGAATACGCAGTATTTT. This sequence encodes CASSFGAGLTNTQYF.

This clonotype turned up a few times. This rearrangement joins TRBV29-1 to TRBJ1-5, with TRBD1 matching over 9 bases. The CDR3 has 14 amino acids. CDR1 and CDR2 (germline): SQVTM, ANQGSEA. Trimming removed 5 bases from V and 1 base from J; junction bases left unmatched: 3. CDR3 DNA sequence: TGCAGCGTTATACAGGGGGCAAGCAATCAGCCCCAGCATTTT. Its protein is CSVIQGASNQPQHF.

This clonotype was observed a few times. The chain has TRBV5-1 and TRBJ2-3, with TRBD2 as a possible D gene (6 bases). The CDR3 runs 16 residues. Between the trimmed V and J ends, which lost 3 bases and 0 bases, there was a span of 14 bases. Germline V CDR1 and CDR2: SGHRS, YFSETQ. The chain's CDR3 is CASSSPGGESTDTQYF. CDR3 DNA sequence: TGCGCCAGCAGCTCCCCGGGCGGGGAGAGCACAGATACGCAGTATTTT.

This clonotype was found many times. The chain uses TRBV12-3 or TRBV12-4 and TRBJ1-1, with no clear D. The V and J ends lost 6 bases and 1 base respectively, with 9 bases between them. The CDR3 has 13 residues. The CDR3 here is CASRQTENTEAFF. The CDR3 nucleotides are TGTGCCAGCAGACAAACAGAGAACACTGAAGCTTTCTTT.

Points on this clonotype: A much larger clone sits a single nucleotide away, making a read error possible. The chain employs TRBV4-1 and TRBJ2-7, with TRBD2 matching over 11 bases. CDR3 length equals 16 residues. Looked up from germline, CDR1 is MGHRA and CDR2 is YSYEKL. V lost 5 bases to trimming and J lost 5 bases; unmatched junction nucleotides: 11. The CDR3 reads CASSSRQGTSGDEQYF. CDR3 nucleotide sequence: TGCGCCAGCAGCTCACGGCAGGGGACTAGCGGCGACGAGCAGTACTTC.